The next 5 T cell receptor beta chains were all read from a single sample in a study of blood T cells in healthy people across ages. The authors ran a second PCR of about 6 to 11 cycles using a sample-barcoded 5' primer and a J-beta primer mix. TCRdb re-analysed the 5' RACE reads in MiXCR, keeping a single row per CDR3 protein. Among approximately 810,000 distinct CDR3 sequences listed, 29% were seen once. Sequencing was carried out using blood. The receptor source for this set is a woman aged 80 or over in good health.

This clonotype was recorded many times. V and J are TRBV10-1 and TRBJ2-3, with 10 bases lining up with TRBD2. V was clipped by 4 bases and J by 1 base; unmatched bases: 2. This CDR3 is 15 amino acids long. Germline V gene data show CDR1 as WNHNN and CDR2 as SYGVQD (reference sequence). DNA of the CDR3: TGCGCCAGCAGTGGCGGGACTAGCGGCACAGATACGCAGTATTTT. Amino acid sequence: CASSGGTSGTDTQYF.

This clonotype was detected many times. This chain connects TRBV7-9 to TRBJ1-2; D is uncertain. The CDR3 is made up of 14 amino acids. Looked up from germline, CDR1 is SEHNR and CDR2 is FQNEAQ (reference sequence). V dropped 2 bases and J dropped 7 bases, with 14 bases sitting between them. The CDR3 loop reads CASSLQLAVGGYTF. CDR3 sequence (DNA): TGTGCCAGCAGCTTACAATTGGCAGTTGGTGGCTACACCTTC.

Details on this clonotype: A much larger clone is a single base away; this may be a read error. The chain links TRBV20-1 to TRBJ2-1; no clear D. The J call may be mistaken, given a closer DNA end match to TRBJ2-7. The CDR3 length is 17 residues. Germline CDR1 DFQATT, CDR2 SNEGSKA (reference sequence). The CDR3 DNA reads TGCAGTGCTAGAGATCAGGAACGAACTACCTCCTACAATGAGCAGTACTTC. It encodes CSARDQERTTSYNEQYF.

This clonotype was detected ten times or more. The chain links TRBV7-2 to TRBJ2-3, with TRBD2 matching 10 bases. V lost 2 bases and J lost 5; bases outside the gene matches: 1. Germline V CDR1 and CDR2: SGHTA, FQGNSA. The CDR3 consists of 14 residues. This chain's CDR3 is CASSLQRGGDTQYF. The CDR3 DNA sequence: TGTGCCAGCAGCTTACAGCGGGGGGGAGATACGCAGTATTTT. Filled out from reference TRBV7-2 and TRBJ2-3, the complete variable domain reads GAGVSQSPSNKVTEKGKDVELRCDPISGHTALYWYRQSLGQGLEFLIYFQGNSAPDKSGLPSDRFSAERTGGSVSTLTIQRTQQEDSAVYLCASSLQRGGDTQYFGPGTRLTVL.

The J gene is TRBJ1-2, the V gene TRBV7-9; perhaps TRBD1 as D (6 bases). The CDR3 is 14 amino acids. V was trimmed by 5 bases and J by 7 bases, leaving 17 bases between them. Germline lookup yields CDR1 SEHNR and CDR2 FQNEAQ (reference sequence). The CDR3 here is CASSPQLGGSGYTF. The CDR3 nucleotides are TGTGCCAGCAGCCCCCAGCTAGGGGGAAGTGGCTACACCTTC.